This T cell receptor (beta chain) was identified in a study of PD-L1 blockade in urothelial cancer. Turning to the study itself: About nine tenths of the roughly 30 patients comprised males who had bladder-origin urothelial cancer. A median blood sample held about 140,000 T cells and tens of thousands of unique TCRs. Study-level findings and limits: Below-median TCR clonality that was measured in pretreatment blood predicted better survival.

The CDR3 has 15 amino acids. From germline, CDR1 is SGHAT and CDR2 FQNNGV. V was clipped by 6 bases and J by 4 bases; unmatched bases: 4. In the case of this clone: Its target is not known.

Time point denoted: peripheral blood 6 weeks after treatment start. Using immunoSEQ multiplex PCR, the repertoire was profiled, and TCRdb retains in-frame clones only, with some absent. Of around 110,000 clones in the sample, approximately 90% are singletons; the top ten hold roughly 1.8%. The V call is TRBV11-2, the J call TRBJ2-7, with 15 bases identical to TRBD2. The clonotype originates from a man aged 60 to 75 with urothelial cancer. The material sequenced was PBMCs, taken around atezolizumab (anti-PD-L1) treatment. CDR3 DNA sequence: TGTGCCAGCAGGACCGGGACTAGCGGGGGGTACGAGCAGTACTTC. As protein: CASRTGTSGGYEQYF. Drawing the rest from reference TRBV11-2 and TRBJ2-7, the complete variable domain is EAGVAQSPRYKIIEKRQSVAFWCNPISGHATLYWYQQILGQGPKLLIQFQNNGVVDDSQLPKDRFSAERLKGVDSTLKIQPAKLEDSAVYLCASRTGTSGGYEQYFGPGTRLTVT.